The T cell receptor (beta chain) under discussion was sequenced for a study of blood T cells in healthy people across ages. Primers used in a second PCR of about 7 to 12 cycles were a sample-barcoded 5' primer and a J-beta primer mix. In TCRdb, the 5' RACE reads were re-called with MiXCR into one record per CDR3 protein. This sample carries roughly 1,700,000 distinct CDR3 sequences, under 30% of them seen once, and the ten largest clones take 7.7%. Broader study findings: Diversity estimates from one million T cells were considered underestimates.

The authors isolated at least 6 million PBMCs per sample. This clonotype was recorded at least ten times. Its antigen is currently unknown. Trimming stripped 3 bases from V and 9 bases from J, with 12 bases between. This CDR3 spans 13 amino acids. Sequenced input: blood. The origin of this receptor is a woman in her 30s in good health. The V gene is TRBV12-3 or TRBV12-4, the J gene TRBJ2-4; possibly TRBD1 for D (6 bases). CDR3 loop: CASSLTEGGIQYF. DNA of the CDR3: TGTGCCAGCAGTTTGACGGAAGGGGGCATTCAGTACTTC.